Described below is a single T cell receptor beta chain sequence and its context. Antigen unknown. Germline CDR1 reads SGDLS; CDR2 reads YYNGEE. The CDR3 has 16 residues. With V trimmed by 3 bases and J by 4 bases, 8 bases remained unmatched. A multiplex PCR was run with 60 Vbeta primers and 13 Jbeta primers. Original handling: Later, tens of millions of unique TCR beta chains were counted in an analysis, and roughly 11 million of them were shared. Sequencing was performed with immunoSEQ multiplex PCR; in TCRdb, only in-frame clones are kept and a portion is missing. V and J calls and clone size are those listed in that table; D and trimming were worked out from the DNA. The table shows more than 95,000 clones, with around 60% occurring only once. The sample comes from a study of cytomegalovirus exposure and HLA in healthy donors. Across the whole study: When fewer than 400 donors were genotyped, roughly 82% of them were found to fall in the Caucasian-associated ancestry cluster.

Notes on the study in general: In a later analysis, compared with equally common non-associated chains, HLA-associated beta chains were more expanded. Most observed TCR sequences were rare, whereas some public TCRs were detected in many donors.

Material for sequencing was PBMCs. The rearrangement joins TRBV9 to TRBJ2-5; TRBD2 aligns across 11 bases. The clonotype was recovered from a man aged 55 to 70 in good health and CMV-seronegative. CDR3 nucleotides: TGTGCCAGCAGCGCGCACCCCGGACTAGCGGGAGAGACCCAGTACTTC. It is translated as CASSAHPGLAGETQYF. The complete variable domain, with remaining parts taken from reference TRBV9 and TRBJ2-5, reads DSGVTQTPKHLITATGQRVTLRCSPRSGDLSVYWYQQSLDQGLQFLIQYYNGEERAKGNILERFSAQQFPDLHSELNLSSLELGDSALYFCASSAHPGLAGETQYFGPGTRLLVL.